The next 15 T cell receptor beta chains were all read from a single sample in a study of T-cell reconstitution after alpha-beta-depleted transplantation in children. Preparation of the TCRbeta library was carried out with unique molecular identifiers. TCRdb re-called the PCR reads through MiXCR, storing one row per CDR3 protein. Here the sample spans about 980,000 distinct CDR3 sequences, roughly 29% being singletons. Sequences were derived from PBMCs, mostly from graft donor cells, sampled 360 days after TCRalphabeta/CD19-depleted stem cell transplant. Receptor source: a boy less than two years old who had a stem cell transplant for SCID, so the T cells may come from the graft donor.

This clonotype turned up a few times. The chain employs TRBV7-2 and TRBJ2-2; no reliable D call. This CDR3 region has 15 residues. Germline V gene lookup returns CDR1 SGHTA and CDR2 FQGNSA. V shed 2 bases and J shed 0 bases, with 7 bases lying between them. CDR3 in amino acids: CASSLTQANTGELFF. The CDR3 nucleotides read TGTGCCAGCAGCTTAACCCAGGCGAACACCGGGGAGCTGTTTTTT. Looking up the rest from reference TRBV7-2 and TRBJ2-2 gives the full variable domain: GAGVSQSPSNKVTEKGKDVELRCDPISGHTALYWYRQSLGQGLEFLIYFQGNSAPDKSGLPSDRFSAERTGGSVSTLTIQRTQQEDSAVYLCASSLTQANTGELFFGEGSRLTVL.

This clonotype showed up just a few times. The DNA of the CDR3 is TGTGCCACCAGCAGATTAGCCTTTAGCGGGGACATCACAGATACGCAGTATTTT. The encoded protein is CATSRLAFSGDITDTQYF. The rearrangement links TRBV15 to TRBJ2-3; 8 bases agree with TRBD2. The germline V gene encodes CDR1 LNHNV and CDR2 YYDKDF (reference sequence). Losses at the gene ends were 2 bases for V and 2 bases for J; bases not matched to a gene: 12. The CDR3 spans 18 residues.

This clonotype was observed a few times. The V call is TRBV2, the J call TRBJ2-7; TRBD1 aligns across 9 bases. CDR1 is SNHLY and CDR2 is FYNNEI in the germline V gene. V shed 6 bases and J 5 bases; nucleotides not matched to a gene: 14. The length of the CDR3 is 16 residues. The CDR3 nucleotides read TGTGCCAGCAGGTATCGGGTGGTGGACAGGGGCGACGAGCAGTACTTC. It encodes CASRYRVVDRGDEQYF.

The chain's CDR3 is CSAAVGGPGDTQYF. CDR3 DNA: TGCAGTGCCGCCGTCGGGGGGCCAGGAGATACGCAGTATTTT. The chain links TRBV20-1 to TRBJ2-3; D may be TRBD2 (7 bases). The V and J ends lost 6 bases and 5 bases respectively, with 18 bases between them. CDR1 is DFQATT, CDR2 SNEGSKA, per germline (reference sequence). This CDR3 contains 14 residues.

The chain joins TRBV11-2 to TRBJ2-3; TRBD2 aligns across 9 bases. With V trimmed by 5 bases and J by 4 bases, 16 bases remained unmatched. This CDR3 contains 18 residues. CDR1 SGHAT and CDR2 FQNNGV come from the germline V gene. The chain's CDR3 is CASSGRFFSGGSSDTQYF. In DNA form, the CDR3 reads TGTGCCAGCAGCGGACGTTTTTTCAGCGGGGGGTCTTCAGATACGCAGTATTTT.

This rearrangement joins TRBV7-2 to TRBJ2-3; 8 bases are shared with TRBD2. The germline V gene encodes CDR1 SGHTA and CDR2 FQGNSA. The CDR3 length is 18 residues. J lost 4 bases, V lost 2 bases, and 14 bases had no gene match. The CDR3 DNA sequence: TGTGCCAGCAGCTTACGCTTACGGGGGGGCGATTCCGCAGATACGCAGTATTTT. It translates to CASSLRLRGGDSADTQYF.

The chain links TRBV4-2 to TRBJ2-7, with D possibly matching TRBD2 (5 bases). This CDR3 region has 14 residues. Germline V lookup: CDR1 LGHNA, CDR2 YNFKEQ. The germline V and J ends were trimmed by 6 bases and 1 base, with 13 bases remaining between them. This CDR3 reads CASRWRTDSYEQYF. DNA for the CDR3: TGTGCCAGCAGGTGGAGGACGGATTCCTACGAGCAGTACTTC.

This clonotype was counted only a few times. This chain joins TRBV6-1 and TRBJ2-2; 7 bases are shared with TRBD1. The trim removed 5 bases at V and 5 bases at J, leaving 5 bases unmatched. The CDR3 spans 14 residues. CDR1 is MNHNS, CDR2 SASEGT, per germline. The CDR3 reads CASSRQGWTGELFF. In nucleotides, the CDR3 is TGTGCCAGCAGTCGACAGGGTTGGACCGGGGAGCTGTTTTTT.

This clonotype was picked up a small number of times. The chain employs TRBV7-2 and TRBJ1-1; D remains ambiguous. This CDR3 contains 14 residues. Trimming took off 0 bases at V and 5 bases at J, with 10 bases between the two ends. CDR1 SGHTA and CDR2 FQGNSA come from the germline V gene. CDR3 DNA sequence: TGTGCCAGCAGCTTAGCGGAGGGATGGACTGAAGCTTTCTTT. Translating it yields CASSLAEGWTEAFF. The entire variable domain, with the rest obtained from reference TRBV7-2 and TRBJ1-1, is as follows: GAGVSQSPSNKVTEKGKDVELRCDPISGHTALYWYRQSLGQGLEFLIYFQGNSAPDKSGLPSDRFSAERTGGSVSTLTIQRTQQEDSAVYLCASSLAEGWTEAFFGQGTRLTVV.

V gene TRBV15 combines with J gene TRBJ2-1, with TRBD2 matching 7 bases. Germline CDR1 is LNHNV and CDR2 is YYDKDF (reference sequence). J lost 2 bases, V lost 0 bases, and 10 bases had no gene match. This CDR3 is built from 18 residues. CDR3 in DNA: TGTGCCACCAGCAGAGATTCGGGACTAAAGATACCCTACAATGAGCAGTTCTTC. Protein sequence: CATSRDSGLKIPYNEQFF.

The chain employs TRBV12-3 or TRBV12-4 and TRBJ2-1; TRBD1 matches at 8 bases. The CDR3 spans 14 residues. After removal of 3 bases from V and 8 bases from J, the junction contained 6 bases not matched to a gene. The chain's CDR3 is CASSLNRGDDEQFF. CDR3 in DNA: TGTGCCAGCAGTTTGAACAGGGGGGACGATGAGCAGTTCTTC.

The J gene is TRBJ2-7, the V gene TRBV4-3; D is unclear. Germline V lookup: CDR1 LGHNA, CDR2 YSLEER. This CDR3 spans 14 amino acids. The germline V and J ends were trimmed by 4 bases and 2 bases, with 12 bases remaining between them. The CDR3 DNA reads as TGCGCCAGCAGCCTGGGCCCAAGGACCTACGAGCAGTACTTC. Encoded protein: CASSLGPRTYEQYF.

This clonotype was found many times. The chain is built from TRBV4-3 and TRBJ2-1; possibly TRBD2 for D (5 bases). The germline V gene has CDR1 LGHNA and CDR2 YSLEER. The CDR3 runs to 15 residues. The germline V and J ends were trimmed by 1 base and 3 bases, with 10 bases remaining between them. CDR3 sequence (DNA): TGCGCCAGCAGCCAAGGGCTCCGGGACTACAATGAGCAGTTCTTC. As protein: CASSQGLRDYNEQFF.

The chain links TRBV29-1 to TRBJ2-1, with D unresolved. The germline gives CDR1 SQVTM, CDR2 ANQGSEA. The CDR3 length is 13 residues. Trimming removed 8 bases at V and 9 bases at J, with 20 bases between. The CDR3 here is CSTRDIANPEQFF. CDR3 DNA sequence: TGCAGCACCCGAGACATAGCAAACCCTGAGCAGTTCTTC.

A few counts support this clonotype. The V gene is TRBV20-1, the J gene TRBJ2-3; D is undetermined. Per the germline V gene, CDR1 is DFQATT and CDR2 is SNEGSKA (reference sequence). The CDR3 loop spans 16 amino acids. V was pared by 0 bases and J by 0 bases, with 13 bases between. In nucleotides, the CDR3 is TGCAGTGCTAGAGATCGGCCCGCGACTAGCACAGATACGCAGTATTTT. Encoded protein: CSARDRPATSTDTQYF.